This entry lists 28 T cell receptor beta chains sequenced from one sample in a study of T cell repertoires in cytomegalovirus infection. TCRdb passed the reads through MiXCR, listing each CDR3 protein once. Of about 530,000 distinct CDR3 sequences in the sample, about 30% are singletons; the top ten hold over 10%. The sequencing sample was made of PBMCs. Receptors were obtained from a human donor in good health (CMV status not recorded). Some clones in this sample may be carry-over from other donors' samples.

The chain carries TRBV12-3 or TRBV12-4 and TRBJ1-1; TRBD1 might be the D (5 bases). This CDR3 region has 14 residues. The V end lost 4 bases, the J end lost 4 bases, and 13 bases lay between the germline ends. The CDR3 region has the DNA TGTGCCAGCAGTTATGGTCGGGGGATCACTGAAGCTTTCTTT. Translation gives CASSYGRGITEAFF.

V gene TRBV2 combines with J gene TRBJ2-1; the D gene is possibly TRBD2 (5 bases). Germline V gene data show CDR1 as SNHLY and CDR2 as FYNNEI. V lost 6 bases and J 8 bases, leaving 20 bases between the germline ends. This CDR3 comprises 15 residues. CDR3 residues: CASSSDPPGIHEQFF. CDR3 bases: TGTGCCAGCAGCAGTGACCCCCCCGGGATCCATGAGCAGTTCTTC.

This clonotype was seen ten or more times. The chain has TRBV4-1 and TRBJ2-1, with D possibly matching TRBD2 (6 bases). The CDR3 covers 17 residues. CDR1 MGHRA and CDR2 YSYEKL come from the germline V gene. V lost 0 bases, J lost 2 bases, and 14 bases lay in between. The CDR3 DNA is TGCGCCAGCAGCCAAGAGCGCCTGGGACTGACCTACAATGAGCAGTTCTTC. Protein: CASSQERLGLTYNEQFF.

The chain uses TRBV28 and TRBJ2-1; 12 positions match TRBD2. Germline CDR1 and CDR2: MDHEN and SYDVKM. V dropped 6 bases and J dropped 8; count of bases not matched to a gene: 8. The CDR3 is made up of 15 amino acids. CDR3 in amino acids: CASSDGTSGFDEQFF. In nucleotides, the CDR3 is TGTGCCAGCAGCGATGGGACTAGCGGGTTCGATGAGCAGTTCTTC.

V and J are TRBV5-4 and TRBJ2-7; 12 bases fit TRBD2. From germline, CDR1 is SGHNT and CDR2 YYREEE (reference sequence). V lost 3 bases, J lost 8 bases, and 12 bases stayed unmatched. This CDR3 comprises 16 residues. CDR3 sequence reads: CASSSPSGRAPRQQYF. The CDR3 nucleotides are TGTGCCAGCAGCTCACCTAGCGGGAGGGCCCCCCGCCAGCAGTACTTC.

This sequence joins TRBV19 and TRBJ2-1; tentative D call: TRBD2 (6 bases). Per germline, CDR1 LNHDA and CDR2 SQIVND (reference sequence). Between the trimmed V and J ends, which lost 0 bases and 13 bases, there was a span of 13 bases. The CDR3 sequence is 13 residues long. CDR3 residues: CASSIDTGTEQFF. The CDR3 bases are TGTGCCAGTAGTATAGACACGGGGACTGAACAGTTCTTC.

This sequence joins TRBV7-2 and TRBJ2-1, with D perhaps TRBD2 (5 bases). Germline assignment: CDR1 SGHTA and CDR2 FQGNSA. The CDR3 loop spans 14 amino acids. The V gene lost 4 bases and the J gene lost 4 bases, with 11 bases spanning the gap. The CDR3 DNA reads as TGTGCCAGCAGCTCAGCGGTCTTTTACAATGAGCAGTTCTTC. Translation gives CASSSAVFYNEQFF. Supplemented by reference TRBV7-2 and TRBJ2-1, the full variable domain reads GAGVSQSPSNKVTEKGKDVELRCDPISGHTALYWYRQSLGQGLEFLIYFQGNSAPDKSGLPSDRFSAERTGGSVSTLTIQRTQQEDSAVYLCASSSAVFYNEQFFGPGTRLTVL.

The DNA of the CDR3 is TGTGCCACCAGTGATACGGGAGGGCCCTTCCAAGAGACCCAGTACTTC. It encodes CATSDTGGPFQETQYF. This sequence joins TRBV24-1 and TRBJ2-5, with 8 bases matching TRBD2. The germline gives CDR1 KGHDR, CDR2 SFDVKD. This CDR3 is built from 16 residues. J lost 1 base, V lost 3 bases, and 6 bases had no gene match.

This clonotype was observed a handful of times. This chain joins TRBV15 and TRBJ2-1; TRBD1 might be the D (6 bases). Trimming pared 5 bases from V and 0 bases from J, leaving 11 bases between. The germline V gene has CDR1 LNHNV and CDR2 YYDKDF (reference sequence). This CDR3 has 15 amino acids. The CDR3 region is CATSGPQGSYNEQFF. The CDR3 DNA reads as TGTGCCACCAGCGGACCACAGGGCTCCTACAATGAGCAGTTCTTC.

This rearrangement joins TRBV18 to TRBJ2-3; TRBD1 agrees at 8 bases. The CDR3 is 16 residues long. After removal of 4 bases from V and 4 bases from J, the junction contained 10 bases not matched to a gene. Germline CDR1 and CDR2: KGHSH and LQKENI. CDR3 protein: CASSRGTGRASDTQYF. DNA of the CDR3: TGTGCCAGCTCACGGGGGACAGGTCGGGCGTCAGATACGCAGTATTTT.

The CDR3 is CASSIGRLAPDTQYF. Here the CDR3 DNA reads TGTGCCAGTAGTATTGGGAGACTAGCCCCAGATACGCAGTATTTT. V and J are TRBV19 and TRBJ2-3; TRBD2 agrees at 7 bases. The CDR3 runs 15 residues. The trim removed 3 bases at V and 4 bases at J, leaving 7 bases unmatched. In germline, CDR1 is LNHDA, CDR2 SQIVND (reference sequence).

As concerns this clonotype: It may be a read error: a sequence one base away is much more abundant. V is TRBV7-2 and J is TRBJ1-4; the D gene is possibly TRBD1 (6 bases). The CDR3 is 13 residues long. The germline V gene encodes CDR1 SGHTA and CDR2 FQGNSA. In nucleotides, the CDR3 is TGTGACAGCCGGCCGGGGGGCGGCGAAAAACTGTTTTTT. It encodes CDSRPGGGEKLFF.

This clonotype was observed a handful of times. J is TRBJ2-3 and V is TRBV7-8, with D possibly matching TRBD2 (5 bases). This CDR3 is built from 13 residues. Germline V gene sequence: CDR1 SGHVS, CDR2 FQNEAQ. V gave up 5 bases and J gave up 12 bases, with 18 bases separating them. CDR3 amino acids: CASSHLSPAVQYF. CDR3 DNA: TGTGCCAGCAGCCATTTAAGCCCAGCGGTTCAGTATTTT.

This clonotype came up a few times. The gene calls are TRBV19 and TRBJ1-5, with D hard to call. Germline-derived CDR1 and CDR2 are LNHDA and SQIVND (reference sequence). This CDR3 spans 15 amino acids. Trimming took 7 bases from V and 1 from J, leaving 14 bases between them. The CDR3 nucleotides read TGTGCCAGTACCGAAGGACGGAAAAGCAATCAGCCCCAGCATTTT. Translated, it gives CASTEGRKSNQPQHF.

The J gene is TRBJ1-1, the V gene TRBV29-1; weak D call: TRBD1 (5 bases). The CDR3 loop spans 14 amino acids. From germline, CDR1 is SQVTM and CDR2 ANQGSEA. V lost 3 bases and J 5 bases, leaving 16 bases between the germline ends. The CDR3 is CSVEPQGVGTEAFF. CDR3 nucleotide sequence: TGCAGCGTTGAGCCGCAAGGGGTGGGGACTGAAGCTTTCTTT. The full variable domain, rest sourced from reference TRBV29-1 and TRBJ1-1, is SAVISQKPSRDICQRGTSLTIQCQVDSQVTMMFWYRQQPGQSLTLIATANQGSEATYESGFVIDKFPISRPNLTFSTLTVSNMSPEDSSIYLCSVEPQGVGTEAFFGQGTRLTVV.

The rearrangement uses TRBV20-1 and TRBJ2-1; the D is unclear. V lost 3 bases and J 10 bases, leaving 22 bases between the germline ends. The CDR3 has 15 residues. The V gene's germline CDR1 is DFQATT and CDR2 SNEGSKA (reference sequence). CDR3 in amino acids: CSASSSAVNLGEQFF. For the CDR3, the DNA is TGCAGTGCTAGCTCGTCGGCGGTAAATTTAGGGGAGCAGTTCTTC.

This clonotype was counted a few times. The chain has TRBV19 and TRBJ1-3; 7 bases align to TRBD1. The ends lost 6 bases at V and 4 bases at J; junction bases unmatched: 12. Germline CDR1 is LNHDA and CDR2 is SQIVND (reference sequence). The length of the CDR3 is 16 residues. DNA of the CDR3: TGTGCCAGTAGGCGCCCCGGGACAGACGACGGAAACACCATATATTTT. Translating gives CASRRPGTDDGNTIYF.

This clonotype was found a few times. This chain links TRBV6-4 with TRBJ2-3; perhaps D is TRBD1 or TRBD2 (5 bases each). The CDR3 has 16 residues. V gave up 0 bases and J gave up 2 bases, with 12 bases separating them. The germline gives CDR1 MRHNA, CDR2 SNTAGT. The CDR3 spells CASSDSGGDNTDTQYF. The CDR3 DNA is TGTGCCAGCAGTGACTCTGGGGGAGACAACACAGATACGCAGTATTTT.

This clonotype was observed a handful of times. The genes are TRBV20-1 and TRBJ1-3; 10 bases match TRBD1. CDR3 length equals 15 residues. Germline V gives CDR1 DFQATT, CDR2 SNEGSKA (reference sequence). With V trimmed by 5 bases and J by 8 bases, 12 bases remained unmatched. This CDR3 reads CSAAKPGTGADTIYF. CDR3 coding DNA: TGCAGTGCTGCCAAACCAGGGACAGGGGCAGACACCATATATTTT.

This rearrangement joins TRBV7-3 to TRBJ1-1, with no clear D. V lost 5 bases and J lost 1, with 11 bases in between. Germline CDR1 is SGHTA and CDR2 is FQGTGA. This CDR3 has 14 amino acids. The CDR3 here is CASSPQSSNTEAFF. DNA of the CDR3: TGTGCCAGCAGCCCACAATCATCGAACACTGAAGCTTTCTTT.

The CDR3 protein is CASSYYSLSNQPQHF. CDR3 DNA sequence: TGTGCCAGCAGTTACTACAGCCTTAGCAATCAGCCCCAGCATTTT. This chain links TRBV6-2 or TRBV6-3 with TRBJ1-5; D remains ambiguous. This CDR3 spans 15 amino acids. The germline V gene has CDR1 MNHEY and CDR2 SVGEGT. With 1 base removed from V and 0 bases from J, the gap between germline ends came to 7 bases.

CDR3 amino acids: CATSRGSSVVETQYF. The DNA of the CDR3 is TGTGCCACCAGCAGAGGCTCATCTGTGGTTGAGACCCAGTACTTC. This chain connects TRBV15 to TRBJ2-5; D gene uncertain. This CDR3 comprises 15 residues. Looked up from germline, CDR1 is LNHNV and CDR2 is YYDKDF (reference sequence). V was shortened by 1 base and J by 5 bases, with 14 bases between the two germline ends.

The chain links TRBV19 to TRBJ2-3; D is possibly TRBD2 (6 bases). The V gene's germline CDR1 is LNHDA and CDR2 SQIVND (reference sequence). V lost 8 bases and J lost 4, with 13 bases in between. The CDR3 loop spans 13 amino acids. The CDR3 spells CASEIAGSDTQYF. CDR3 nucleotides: TGTGCCAGTGAAATTGCGGGGTCAGATACGCAGTATTTT.

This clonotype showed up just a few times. The CDR3 loop is CASSLGGLDQPQHF. CDR3 in DNA: TGTGCCAGCAGTTTGGGGGGGTTGGATCAGCCCCAGCATTTT. The rearrangement links TRBV12-3 or TRBV12-4 to TRBJ1-5, with a tentative D call TRBD1 (5 bases). CDR3 length: 14 residues. Trimming removed 3 bases from V and 5 bases from J, with 11 bases in between.

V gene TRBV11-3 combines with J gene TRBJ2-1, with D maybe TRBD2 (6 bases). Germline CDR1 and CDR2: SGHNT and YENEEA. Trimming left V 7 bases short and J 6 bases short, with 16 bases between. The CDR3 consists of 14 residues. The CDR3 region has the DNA TGTGCCAGCACGAGGGTGGGAGGCGCCAATGAGCAGTTCTTC. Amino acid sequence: CASTRVGGANEQFF.

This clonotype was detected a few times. CDR3 sequence: CASSYGVGDGLLGYTF. DNA for the CDR3: TGTGCCAGCAGTTACGGGGTCGGGGACGGACTTCTTGGCTACACCTTC. V and J are TRBV6-2 or TRBV6-3 and TRBJ1-2; possibly TRBD1 for D (5 bases). The CDR3 is 16 residues long. The germline V gene encodes CDR1 MNHEY and CDR2 SVGEGT. The ends were cut back, 2 bases at V and 7 bases at J, with 20 bases in the middle.

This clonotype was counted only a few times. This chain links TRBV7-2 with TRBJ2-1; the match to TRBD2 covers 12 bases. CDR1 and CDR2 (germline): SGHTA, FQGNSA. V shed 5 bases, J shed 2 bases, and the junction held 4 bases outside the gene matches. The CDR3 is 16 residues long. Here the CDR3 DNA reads TGTGCCAGCAGCAGGAGGACTAGCGGGACCTACAATGAGCAGTTCTTC. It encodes CASSRRTSGTYNEQFF.

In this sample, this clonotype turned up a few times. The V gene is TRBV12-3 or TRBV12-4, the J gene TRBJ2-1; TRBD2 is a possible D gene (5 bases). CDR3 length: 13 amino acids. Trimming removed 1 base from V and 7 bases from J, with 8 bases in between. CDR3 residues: CASSLVRRNEQFF. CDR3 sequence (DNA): TGTGCCAGCAGTTTAGTGAGGAGGAATGAGCAGTTCTTC.